This passage covers 10 T cell receptor beta chains from one sample sequenced in a study of tumor and adjacent non-tumor tissue in lung cancer. No cell sorting was done before RNA was extracted from the tissue. More than 3 cm separated this lung sample from the edge of the tumor. Three rounds of nested PCR, following a modified ARM-PCR protocol, produced the TCRbeta library. TCRdb called the multiplex PCR reads again in MiXCR, with one record for every CDR3 protein. The sample records fewer than 90,000 distinct CDR3 sequences, around 76% being singletons. Sequencing was carried out using distant non-tumor lung tissue. The origin of the receptors is a woman aged 45-65 years with non-small cell lung cancer.

This chain links TRBV10-2 with TRBJ2-3, with D possibly matching TRBD2 (6 bases). Germline V gene lookup returns CDR1 WSHSY and CDR2 SAAADI. This CDR3 has 13 amino acids. The CDR3 loop reads CTTRLVSTDTQYF. CDR3 DNA: TGCACCACTCGACTAGTTAGCACAGATACGCAGTATTTT.

This clonotype appeared a single time. The genes are TRBV20-1 and TRBJ2-6; 9 bases agree with TRBD2. From germline, CDR1 is DFQATT and CDR2 SNEGSKA (reference sequence). Trimming cost V 6 bases and J 0 bases; bases outside gene matches: 9. This CDR3 contains 17 residues. CDR3 bases: TGCAGTGCGAAGGAACTAGCGGGTAGCTCTGGGGCCAACGTCCTGACTTTC. Protein sequence: CSAKELAGSSGANVLTF.

Points on this clonotype: The junction departs from the called germline gene at one end, perhaps through a read error. V gene TRBV6-1 combines with J gene TRBJ1-5, with D unclear. The CDR3 spans 14 residues. Germline CDR1 reads MNHNS; CDR2 reads SASEGT. CDR3 region: CASSELLSNQAQQF. In DNA form, the CDR3 reads TGTGCCAGCAGTGAATTGCTAAGCAATCAGGCCCAGCAATTT.

This clonotype is medium-sized within its sample. J is TRBJ2-1 and V is TRBV6-5, with D possibly matching TRBD1 (6 bases). V was shortened by 6 bases and J by 2 bases, with 11 bases between the two germline ends. The CDR3 is 14 residues long. Germline V lookup: CDR1 MNHEY, CDR2 SVGAGI. CDR3 protein: CASRLGTTYNEQFF. Here the CDR3 DNA reads TGTGCCAGCAGACTAGGGACAACCTACAATGAGCAGTTCTTC.

In regard to this clonotype: Because the CDR3 is missing its conserved closing phenylalanine or tryptophan, this is likely a read error. The genes are TRBV6-1 and TRBJ1-5, with D possibly being TRBD1 (5 bases). The J call is in doubt because the DNA end fits TRBJ2-3 better. CDR1 and CDR2 from the germline V gene are MNHNS and SASEGT. The CDR3 totals 14 residues. For the CDR3, the DNA is TGTGCCAGCAGTGACGCAGGGATCAATCAGCCCCAGTATTGT. Its translation is CASSDAGINQPQYC.

This clonotype occurred a few times. Here the CDR3 omits its conserved ending phenylalanine or tryptophan, so a read error is the likely source. The rearrangement links TRBV6-2 or TRBV6-3 to TRBJ2-1, with TRBD1 as a possible D gene (5 bases). Trimming took 6 bases from V and 7 from J, leaving 13 bases between them. There are 13 residues in the CDR3. CDR1 MNHEY and CDR2 SVGEGT come from the germline V gene. The CDR3 is CASSYGRVNEQFL. The CDR3 DNA sequence: TGTGCCAGCAGCTACGGCAGGGTTAATGAGCAGTTCTTA.

Note on this clonotype: The missing conserved phenylalanine or tryptophan at the end of this CDR3 makes a read error likely. V is TRBV18 and J is TRBJ2-7, with 10 bases fitting TRBD2. The CDR3 is 14 amino acids. The germline V gene has CDR1 KGHSH and CDR2 LQKENI. The CDR3 loop is CTSSGTSASYEQYL. The CDR3 DNA reads as TGTACCAGCTCGGGGACTAGCGCATCCTACGAGCAGTACCTC.

This rearrangement joins TRBV10-2 to TRBJ2-3; TRBD1 might be the D (5 bases). The DNA end is a closer match to TRBJ1-5, so the J assignment may be wrong. The germline V gene encodes CDR1 WSHSY and CDR2 SAAADI. The CDR3 runs to 13 residues. CDR3 loop: CASSERGTDTQHF. The CDR3 bases are TGCGCCAGCAGTGAACGGGGCACAGATACGCAGCATTTT.

For this clonotype: An end of the junction differs from the germline gene, which may be a read error. The chain has TRBV12-3 or TRBV12-4 and TRBJ2-7, with D possibly called TRBD1 or TRBD2 (5 bases each). CDR3 size: 17 residues. The CDR3: CASSLGWGSLRSYGQYF. CDR3 coding DNA: TGTGCCAGCAGTTTAGGATGGGGGTCCCTTCGTTCCTACGGGCAGTACTTC.

Notes on this clonotype: A read error may account for a junction end that differs from germline. The chain carries TRBV29-1 and TRBJ2-3; no reliable D call. Germline V gene sequence: CDR1 SQVTM, CDR2 ANQGSEA. This CDR3 has 11 residues. CDR3 in DNA: TGCAGTGTTGAAGACGCAGATATGCAGTATTTT. Its translation is CSVEDADMQYF.